This TCR beta chain was sequenced in a study of breast tumors, draining lymph nodes, adjacent tissues. Study-wide findings and caveats: Tumor TCR diversity was below lymph nodes but above nontumor tissue. Tumor T cell lymph node origin was a supported hypothesis, not proven. Luminal-like breast cancer showed significantly higher tumor–nontumor repertoire similarity than basal-like. The data were judged consistent with most tumor T cells coming from lymph node and expanding in tumor.

There are 17 residues in the CDR3. CDR1 and CDR2 from the germline V gene are SNHLY and FYNNEI. V dropped 9 bases and J dropped 1; count of bases not matched to a gene: 7. TCRdb redid the calling of the multiplex PCR reads with MiXCR, one entry per CDR3 protein. The repertoire holds roughly 130,000 distinct CDR3 sequences, with 30% to 35% as singletons. Samples came from axillary lymph nodes draining the breast cancer. A word on this clonotype: What it binds is unknown.

This receptor was taken from a female donor with breast cancer. Some clones in this sample may be carry-over from other donors' samples. The chain joins TRBV2 to TRBJ2-6; 12 bases match TRBD1. The sequenced sample consisted of axillary lymph node tissue. The CDR3 DNA is TGTGCCAGGGGGACAGGGGGCGGGAGGTCTGGGGCCAACGTCCTGACTTTC. Translation gives CARGTGGGRSGANVLTF.